This T cell receptor (beta chain) stems from a study of beta chain features in type 1 diabetes. Notes on the study in general: More deletions and fewer insertions at VDJ junctions were found in patients with type 1 diabetes. Moderate yet significant TCRB CDR3 shortening was seen in Type 1 diabetes patients in all four CD4+ subsets.

Expressed TCRB transcripts were sequenced after all isolated RNA was converted to cDNA. The repertoire was sequenced with immunoSEQ multiplex PCR; TCRdb's copy has only in-frame clones and lacks some. The sample has around 280,000 clones; under 8.5% are singletons. CDR1 is SGHTA, CDR2 FQGTGA, per germline. V dropped 5 bases and J dropped 7 bases, with 18 bases sitting between them. This CDR3 is 15 amino acids long. This clone showed up many times. Its antigen is unidentified. The rearrangement uses TRBV7-3 and TRBJ2-1; the D gene is possibly TRBD1 (5 bases). This sequence was found in a young woman in good health. Sequences were obtained from central memory CD4+ T cells from blood. As DNA, the CDR3 is TGTGCCAGCAGCCCACGCCCTGGCAGGGCGAATGAGCAGTTCTTC. Protein sequence: CASSPRPGRANEQFF.